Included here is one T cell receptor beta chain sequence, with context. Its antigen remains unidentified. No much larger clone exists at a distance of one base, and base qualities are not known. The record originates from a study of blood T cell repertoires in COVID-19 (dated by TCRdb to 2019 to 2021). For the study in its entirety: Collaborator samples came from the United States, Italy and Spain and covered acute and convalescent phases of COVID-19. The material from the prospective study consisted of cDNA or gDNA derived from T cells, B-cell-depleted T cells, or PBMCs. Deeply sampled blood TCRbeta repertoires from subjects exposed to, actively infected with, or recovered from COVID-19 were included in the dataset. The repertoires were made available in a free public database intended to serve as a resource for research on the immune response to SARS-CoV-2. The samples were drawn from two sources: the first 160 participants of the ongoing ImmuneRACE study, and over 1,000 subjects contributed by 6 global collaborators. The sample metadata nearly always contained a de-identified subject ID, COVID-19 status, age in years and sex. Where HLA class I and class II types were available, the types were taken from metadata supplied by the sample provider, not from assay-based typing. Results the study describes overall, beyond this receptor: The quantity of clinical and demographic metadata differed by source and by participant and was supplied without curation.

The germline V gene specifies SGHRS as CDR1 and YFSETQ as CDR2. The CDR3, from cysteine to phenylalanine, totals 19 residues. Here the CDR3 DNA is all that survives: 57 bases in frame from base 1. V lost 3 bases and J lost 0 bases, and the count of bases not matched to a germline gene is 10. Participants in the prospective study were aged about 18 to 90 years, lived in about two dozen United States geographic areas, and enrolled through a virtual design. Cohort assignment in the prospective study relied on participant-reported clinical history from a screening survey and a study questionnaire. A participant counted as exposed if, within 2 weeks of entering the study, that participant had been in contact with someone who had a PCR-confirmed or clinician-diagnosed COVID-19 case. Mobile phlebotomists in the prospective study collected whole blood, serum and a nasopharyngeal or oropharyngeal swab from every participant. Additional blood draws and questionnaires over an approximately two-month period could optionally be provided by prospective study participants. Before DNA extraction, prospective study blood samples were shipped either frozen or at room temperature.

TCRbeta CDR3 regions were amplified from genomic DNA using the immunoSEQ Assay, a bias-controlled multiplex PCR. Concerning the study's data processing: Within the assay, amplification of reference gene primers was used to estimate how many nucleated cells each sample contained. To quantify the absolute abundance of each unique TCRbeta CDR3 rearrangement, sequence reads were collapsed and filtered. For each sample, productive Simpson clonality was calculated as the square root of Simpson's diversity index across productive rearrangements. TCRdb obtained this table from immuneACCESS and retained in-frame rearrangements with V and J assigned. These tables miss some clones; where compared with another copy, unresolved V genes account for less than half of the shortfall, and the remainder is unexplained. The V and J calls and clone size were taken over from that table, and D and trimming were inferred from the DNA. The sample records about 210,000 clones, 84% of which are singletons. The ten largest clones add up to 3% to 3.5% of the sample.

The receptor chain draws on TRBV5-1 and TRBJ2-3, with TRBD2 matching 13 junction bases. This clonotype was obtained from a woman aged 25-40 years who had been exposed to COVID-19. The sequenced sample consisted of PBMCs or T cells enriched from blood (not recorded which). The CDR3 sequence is CASSSRLAGGPTSTDTQYF. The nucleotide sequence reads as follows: TGCGCCAGCAGCTCCCGACTAGCGGGGGGTCCAACTAGCACAGATACGCAGTATTTT.